This TCR beta chain was identified during a study of cytomegalovirus exposure and HLA in healthy donors. This CDR3 spans 13 amino acids. The V gene's germline CDR1 is LGHNA and CDR2 YSLEER. With 5 bases removed from V and 1 base from J, the gap between germline ends came to 8 bases. The study ran its PCR with 60 Vbeta and 13 Jbeta primers. Repertoires were generated with immunoSEQ multiplex PCR, while TCRdb's copy carries only in-frame clones and drops some. The sample lists about 150,000 clones; about four fifths were seen once. This clone was detected a few times. Input material: PBMCs. The V and J genes are TRBV4-3 and TRBJ2-5, with a weak D call TRBD1 (6 bases). This TCR came from a male donor in good health and CMV-seronegative. The CDR3 is CASSGGSQETQYF. CDR3 coding DNA: TGCGCCAGCAGCGGGGGCTCCCAAGAGACCCAGTACTTC.